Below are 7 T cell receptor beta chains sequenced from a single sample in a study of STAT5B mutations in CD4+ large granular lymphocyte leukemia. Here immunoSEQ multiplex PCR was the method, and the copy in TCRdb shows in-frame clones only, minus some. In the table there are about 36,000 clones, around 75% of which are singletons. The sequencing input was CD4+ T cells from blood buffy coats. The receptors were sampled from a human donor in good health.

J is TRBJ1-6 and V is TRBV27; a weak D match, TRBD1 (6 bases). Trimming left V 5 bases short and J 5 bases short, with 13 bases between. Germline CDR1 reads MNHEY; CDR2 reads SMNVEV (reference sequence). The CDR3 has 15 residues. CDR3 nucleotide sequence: TGTGCCAGCAGTACAACAGGGTTCAATAATTCACCCCTCCACTTT. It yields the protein CASSTTGFNNSPLHF.

The CDR3 here is CASSLGLAGARSNTDTQYF. Written as DNA, the CDR3 is TGCGCCAGCAGCTTAGGTCTAGCGGGGGCCAGAAGTAACACAGATACGCAGTATTTT. This sequence joins TRBV5-1 and TRBJ2-3, with 10 bases fitting TRBD2. This CDR3 has 19 residues. Germline V gene data show CDR1 as SGHRS and CDR2 as YFSETQ. The J segment lost 2 bases and the V segment lost 2 bases, leaving 14 bases of the junction unmatched.

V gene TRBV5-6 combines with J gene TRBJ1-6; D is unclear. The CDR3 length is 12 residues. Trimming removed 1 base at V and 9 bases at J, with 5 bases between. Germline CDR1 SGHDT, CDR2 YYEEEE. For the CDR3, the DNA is TGTGCCAGCAGCTTGATATCTTCACCCCTCCACTTT. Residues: CASSLISSPLHF.

CDR3 sequence: CASSSGYRGDQSSGANVLTF. CDR3 nucleotide sequence: TGTGCCAGCAGCAGCGGGTATAGAGGGGACCAAAGCTCTGGGGCCAACGTCCTGACTTTC. The rearrangement joins TRBV21-1 to TRBJ2-6. TRBV21-1 counts as a pseudogene. CDR3 length: 20 residues.

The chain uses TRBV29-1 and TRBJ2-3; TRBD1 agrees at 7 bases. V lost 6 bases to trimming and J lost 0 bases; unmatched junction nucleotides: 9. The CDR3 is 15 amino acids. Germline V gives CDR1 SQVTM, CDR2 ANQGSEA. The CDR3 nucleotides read TGCAGCGTACAACAGGGGCTCCTTAGCACAGATACGCAGTATTTT. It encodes CSVQQGLLSTDTQYF.

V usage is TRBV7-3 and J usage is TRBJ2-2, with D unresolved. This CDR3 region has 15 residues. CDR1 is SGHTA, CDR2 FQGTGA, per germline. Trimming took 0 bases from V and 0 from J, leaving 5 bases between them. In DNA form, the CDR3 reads TGTGCCAGCAGCTTAACTAGTGCGAACACCGGGGAGCTGTTTTTT. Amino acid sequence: CASSLTSANTGELFF.

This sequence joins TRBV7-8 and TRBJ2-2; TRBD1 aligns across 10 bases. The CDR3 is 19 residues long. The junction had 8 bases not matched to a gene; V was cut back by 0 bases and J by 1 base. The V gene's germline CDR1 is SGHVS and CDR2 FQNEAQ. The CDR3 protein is CASSLARFRDRGNTGELFF. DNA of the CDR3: TGTGCCAGCAGCTTAGCCCGTTTTCGGGACAGGGGGAACACCGGGGAGCTGTTTTTT.